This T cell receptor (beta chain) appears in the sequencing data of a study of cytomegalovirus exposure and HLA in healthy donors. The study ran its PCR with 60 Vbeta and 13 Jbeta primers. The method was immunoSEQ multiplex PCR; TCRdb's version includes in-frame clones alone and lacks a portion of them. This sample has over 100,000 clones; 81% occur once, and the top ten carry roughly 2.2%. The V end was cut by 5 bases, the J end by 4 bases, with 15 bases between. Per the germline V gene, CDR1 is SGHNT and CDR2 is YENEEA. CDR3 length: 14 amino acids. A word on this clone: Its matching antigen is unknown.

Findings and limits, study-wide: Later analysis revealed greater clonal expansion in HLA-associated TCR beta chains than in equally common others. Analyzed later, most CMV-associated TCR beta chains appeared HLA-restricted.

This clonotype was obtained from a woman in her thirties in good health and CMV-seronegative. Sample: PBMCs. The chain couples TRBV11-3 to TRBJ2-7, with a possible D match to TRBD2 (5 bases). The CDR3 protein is CASSPTSGSYEQYF. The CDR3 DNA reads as TGTGCCAGCAGCCCTACCTCGGGATCGTACGAGCAGTACTTC.